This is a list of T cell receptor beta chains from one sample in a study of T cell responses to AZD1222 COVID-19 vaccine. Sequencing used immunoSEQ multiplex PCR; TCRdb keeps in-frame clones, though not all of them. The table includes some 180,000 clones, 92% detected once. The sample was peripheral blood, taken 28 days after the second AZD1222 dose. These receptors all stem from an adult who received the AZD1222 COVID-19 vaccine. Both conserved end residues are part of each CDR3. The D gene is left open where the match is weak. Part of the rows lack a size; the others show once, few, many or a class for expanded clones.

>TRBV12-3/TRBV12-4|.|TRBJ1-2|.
CASSSTGIYGYTF
TGTGCCAGCAGTTCCACAGGGATCTATGGCTACACCTTC
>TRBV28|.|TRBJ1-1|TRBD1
CASSKTTGKPEAFF
TGTGCCAGCAGCAAGACGACAGGGAAGCCTGAAGCTTTCTTT
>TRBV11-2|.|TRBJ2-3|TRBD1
CASSPHRGQGTDTQYF
TGTGCCAGCAGCCCACACAGGGGGCAAGGCACAGATACGCAGTATTTT
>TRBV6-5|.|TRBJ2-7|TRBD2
CASRPTSGRGEQYF
TGTGCCAGCAGACCCACTAGCGGGAGGGGCGAGCAGTACTTC
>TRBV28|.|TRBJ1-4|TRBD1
CASSGTGEKLFF
TGTGCCAGCAGCGGGACAGGAGAAAAACTGTTTTTT
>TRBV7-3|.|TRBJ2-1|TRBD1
CASSLRDRVMDEQFF
TGTGCCAGCAGCTTACGGGACAGGGTGATGGATGAGCAGTTCTTC
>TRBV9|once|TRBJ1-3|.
CASSAALASGNTIYF
TGTGCCAGCAGCGCCGCACTAGCCTCTGGAAACACCATATATTTT
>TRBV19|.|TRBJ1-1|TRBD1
CASSIQGDTEAFF
TGTGCCAGTAGTATTCAGGGGGACACTGAAGCTTTCTTT
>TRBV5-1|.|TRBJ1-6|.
CASSLERVGYNSPLHF
TGCGCCAGCAGCTTGGAAAGGGTGGGGTATAATTCACCCCTCCACTTT
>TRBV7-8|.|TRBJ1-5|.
CASSLARDIINQPQHF
TGTGCCAGCAGCTTGGCTCGGGACATAATCAATCAGCCCCAGCATTTT
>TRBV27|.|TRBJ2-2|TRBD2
CASTAGLAGTGELFF
TGTGCCAGCACCGCGGGACTAGCGGGAACCGGGGAGCTGTTTTTT
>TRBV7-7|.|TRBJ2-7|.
CASSLERGSEQYF
TGTGCCAGCAGCTTAGAACGGGGGAGCGAGCAGTACTTC
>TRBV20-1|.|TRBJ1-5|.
CSASRIGLEHF
TGCAGTGCTAGTCGTATAGGCTTGGAGCATTTT
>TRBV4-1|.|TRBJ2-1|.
CASSPLGGAYNEQFF
TGCGCCAGCAGCCCCCTAGGGGGGGCCTACAATGAGCAGTTCTTC
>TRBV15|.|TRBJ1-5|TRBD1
CATSGSDRAYNQPQHF
TGTGCCACCAGCGGTTCGGACAGGGCCTACAATCAGCCCCAGCATTTT
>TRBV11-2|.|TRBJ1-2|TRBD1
CASSSIKLTGLRGYTF
TGTGCCAGCAGCTCAATTAAACTGACAGGGCTCCGCGGCTACACCTTC
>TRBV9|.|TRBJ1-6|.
CASSVADILSPLHF
TGTGCCAGCAGCGTAGCGGATATCCTCTCACCCCTCCACTTT
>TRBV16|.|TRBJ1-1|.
CASSQVRGVNTEAFF
TGTGCCAGCAGCCAAGTAAGGGGCGTGAACACTGAAGCTTTCTTT
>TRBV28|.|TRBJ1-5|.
CASKSRQALVQPQHF
TGTGCCAGCAAGTCTAGGCAGGCCCTTGTTCAGCCCCAGCATTTT
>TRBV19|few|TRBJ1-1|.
CASSISEVMNTEAFF
TGTGCCAGTAGTATCTCGGAGGTAATGAACACTGAAGCTTTCTTT
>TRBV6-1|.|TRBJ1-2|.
CASSETTGVDGYTF
TGTGCCAGCAGTGAAACTACGGGGGTGGATGGCTACACCTTC
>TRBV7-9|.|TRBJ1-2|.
CASSPNQGRGARGYTF
TGTGCCAGCAGCCCTAATCAAGGTCGGGGGGCTCGTGGCTACACCTTC
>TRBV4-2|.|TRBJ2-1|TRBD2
CASSVPSAGGYNEQFF
TGTGCCAGCAGCGTACCGTCGGCGGGGGGGTACAATGAGCAGTTCTTC
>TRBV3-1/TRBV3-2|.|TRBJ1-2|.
CASSQRQGGGYTF
TGTGCCAGCAGCCAAAGACAAGGGGGTGGCTACACCTTC
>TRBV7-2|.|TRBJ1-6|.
CASSFGREGSPLHF
TGTGCCAGCAGCTTCGGACGGGAGGGTTCACCCCTCCACTTT
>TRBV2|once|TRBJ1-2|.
CASLRDRTHYGYTF
TGTGCCAGTCTTCGTGACAGGACCCACTATGGCTACACCTTC
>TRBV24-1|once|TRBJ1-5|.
CATSDPLMGGNQPQHF
TGTGCCACCAGTGATCCCCTTATGGGGGGCAATCAGCCCCAGCATTTT
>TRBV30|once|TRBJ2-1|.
CAWGVMVEQFF
TGTGCCTGGGGGGTAATGGTTGAGCAGTTCTTC
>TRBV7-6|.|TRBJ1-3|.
CASRPFPGGKTFGTRNTIYF
TGTGCCAGCAGACCCTTCCCGGGGGGGAAAACTTTTGGGACGCGAAACACCATATATTTT
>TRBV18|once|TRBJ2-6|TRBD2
CASSPGGAGSSGANVLTF
TGTGCCAGCTCACCGGGGGGAGCGGGAAGCTCTGGGGCCAACGTCCTGACTTTC
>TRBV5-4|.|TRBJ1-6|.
CASSLQGTSSPLHF
TGTGCCAGCAGCCTCCAGGGGACTAGTTCACCCCTCCACTTT
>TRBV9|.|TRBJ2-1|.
CASSVGQSSYNEQFF
TGTGCCAGCAGCGTAGGTCAGAGCTCCTACAATGAGCAGTTCTTC
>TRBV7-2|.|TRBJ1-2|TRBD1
CASSPGTDGGGYTF
TGTGCCAGCAGCCCCGGGACAGATGGGGGCGGCTACACCTTC
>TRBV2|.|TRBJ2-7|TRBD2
CASRDPGTSGGSSYEQYF
TGTGCCAGCAGGGACCCCGGGACTAGCGGGGGGAGCTCCTACGAGCAGTACTTC
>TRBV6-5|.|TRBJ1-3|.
CASSPGSSSGNTIYF
TGTGCCAGCAGTCCAGGGTCATCCTCTGGAAACACCATATATTTT
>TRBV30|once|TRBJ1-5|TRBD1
CAWRTGEQPQHF
TGTGCCTGGAGGACAGGGGAACAGCCCCAGCATTTT
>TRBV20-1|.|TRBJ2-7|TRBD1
CSASTGGHSYEQYF
TGCAGTGCCAGTACAGGGGGCCACTCCTACGAGCAGTACTTC
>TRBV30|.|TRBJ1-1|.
CAWRDSGNTEAFF
TGTGCCTGGAGAGACAGTGGGAACACTGAAGCTTTCTTT
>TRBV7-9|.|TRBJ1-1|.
CASSPGRREAFF
TGTGCCAGCAGCCCCGGTCGCCGTGAAGCTTTCTTT
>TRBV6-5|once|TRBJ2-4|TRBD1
CASTPGTGKNIQYF
TGTGCCAGCACTCCAGGGACAGGGAAAAACATTCAGTACTTC
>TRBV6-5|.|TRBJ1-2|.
CASSYMDYGYTF
TGTGCCAGCAGTTACATGGACTATGGCTACACCTTC
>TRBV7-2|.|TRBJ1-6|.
CASSSLLGASNSPLHF
TGTGCCAGCAGCTCGCTCTTGGGGGCTTCTAATTCACCCCTCCACTTT
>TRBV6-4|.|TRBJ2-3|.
CASKGPLLPPNSAADTQYF
TGTGCCAGCAAGGGACCCCTGTTACCGCCCAATAGCGCGGCAGATACGCAGTATTTT
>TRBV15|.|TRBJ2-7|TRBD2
CATSRDTASGSHEQYF
TGTGCCACCAGCAGAGATACGGCTAGCGGGAGTCACGAGCAGTACTTC
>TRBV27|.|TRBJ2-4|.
CASSFQGPRDIQYF
TGTGCCAGCAGTTTTCAGGGGCCCAGGGACATTCAGTACTTC
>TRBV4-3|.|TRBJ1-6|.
CASSQDWGQGGAAPLHF
TGCGCCAGCAGCCAAGACTGGGGGCAGGGAGGGGCAGCACCCCTCCACTTT
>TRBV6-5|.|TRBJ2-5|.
CASRREGGVRETQYF
TGTGCCAGCAGGAGAGAGGGGGGAGTGAGAGAGACCCAGTACTTC
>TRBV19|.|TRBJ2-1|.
CASSIGPLGRVHEQFF
TGTGCCAGTAGTATAGGGCCCCTGGGGCGGGTCCATGAGCAGTTCTTC
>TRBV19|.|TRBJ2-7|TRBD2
CASSKPGGLSYEQYF
TGTGCCAGTAGTAAACCGGGGGGGCTCTCCTACGAGCAGTACTTC
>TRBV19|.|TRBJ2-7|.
CASSIDGHLTEQYF
TGTGCCAGTAGTATAGATGGCCATCTCACCGAGCAGTACTTC
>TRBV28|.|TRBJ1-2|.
CASSPTRQAVVYGYTF
TGTGCCAGCAGCCCCACCCGACAGGCGGTTGTCTATGGCTACACCTTC
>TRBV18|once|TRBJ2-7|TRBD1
CASSPGQGSYEQYF
TGTGCCAGCTCACCGGGACAGGGCTCCTACGAGCAGTACTTC